These T cell receptor beta chains were read from a single sample in a study of blood T cell repertoires in COVID-19. Sequencing was performed with immunoSEQ multiplex PCR; in TCRdb, only in-frame clones are kept and a portion is missing. The sample lists 250,000 to 350,000 clones; approximately 85% were seen once. The sample taken for sequencing was PBMCs or T cells enriched from blood (not recorded which). The receptors originated from a woman aged 25 to 39 who had recovered from COVID-19. Both conserved end residues are part of each CDR3. The D gene is left open where the match is weak. Size tells how often a clone was seen (once, few, many) or the class of an expanded clone, and some rows leave it out.

clone_size d_call j_call v_call cdr3_aa cdr3_nt
- - TRBJ2-5 TRBV9 CASSPRRDGGRQETQYF TGTGCCAGCAGCCCCCGCCGTGACGGGGGGCGTCAAGAGACCCAGTACTTC
- - TRBJ1-2 TRBV28 CASSLISAGVRGYTF TGTGCCAGCAGTTTAATATCCGCCGGAGTAAGGGGCTACACCTTC
- - TRBJ1-6 TRBV6-4 CAHPGQDNSPLHF TGTGCTCACCCGGGACAAGATAATTCACCCCTCCACTTT
- - TRBJ2-3 TRBV28 CASSRPGTEADTQYF TGTGCCAGCAGTCGTCCGGGAACAGAGGCAGATACGCAGTATTTT
- - TRBJ2-2 TRBV5-4 CASSLEGIQGGELFF TGTGCCAGCAGCTTGGAGGGGATCCAGGGCGGGGAGCTGTTTTTT
once - TRBJ1-2 TRBV3-1/TRBV3-2 CASRGSDNDRYNYGYTF TGTGCCAGCAGGGGGTCGGACAATGACCGCTACAACTATGGCTACACCTTC
- - TRBJ2-4 TRBV5-1 CASSPQTGLAKNIQYF TGCGCCAGCAGTCCGCAGACGGGACTAGCCAAAAACATTCAGTACTTC
- - TRBJ1-5 TRBV29-1 CSVELSSAQHF TGCAGCGTTGAATTATCGTCCGCCCAGCATTTT
- - TRBJ1-5 TRBV7-9 CASSSGDTSNQPQHF TGTGCCAGCAGCTCCGGGGACACTAGCAATCAGCCCCAGCATTTT
- TRBD2 TRBJ2-2 TRBV7-9 CASSLTPGTSRTGELFF TGTGCCAGCAGCTTAACCCCCGGGACTAGCCGCACCGGGGAGCTGTTTTTT
- - TRBJ1-6 TRBV19 CASSRQTKHSPLHF TGTGCCAGTAGCAGACAGACGAAACATTCACCCCTCCACTTT
- TRBD1 TRBJ1-1 TRBV28 CASSLTGANTEAFF TGTGCCAGCAGTTTAACAGGGGCTAACACTGAAGCTTTCTTT
once - TRBJ2-1 TRBV4-1 CASSQVGRGRYEQFF TGCGCCAGCAGCCAAGTAGGCCGTGGGAGATATGAGCAGTTCTTC
- TRBD2 TRBJ2-1 TRBV6-6 CASARLAGGPDEQFF TGTGCCAGCGCCAGACTAGCGGGAGGGCCCGATGAGCAGTTCTTC
- - TRBJ1-1 TRBV11-2 CASSLSQVNTEAFF TGTGCCAGCAGCTTATCCCAGGTGAACACTGAAGCTTTCTTT
- TRBD2 TRBJ2-3 TRBV3-1/TRBV3-2 CASSLPSGGLTDTQYF TGTGCCAGCAGCCTCCCTAGCGGGGGGCTCACAGATACGCAGTATTTT
- TRBD1 TRBJ2-4 TRBV30 CAATGLTKNIQYF TGTGCCGCGACAGGGCTTACCAAAAACATTCAGTACTTC
- TRBD1 TRBJ1-5 TRBV2 CASSVGQGNNQPQHF TGTGCCAGCAGTGTGGGACAGGGAAATAATCAGCCCCAGCATTTT
- TRBD1 TRBJ1-5 TRBV16 CASSPRTGDYQPQHF TGTGCCAGCAGCCCACGGACAGGGGACTATCAGCCCCAGCATTTT
- TRBD1 TRBJ1-3 TRBV6-6 CASSLSRTGNGNTIYF TGTGCCAGCAGTTTATCAAGGACAGGGAATGGAAACACCATATATTTT
- - TRBJ1-2 TRBV6-5 CASSPTATNYGYTF TGTGCCAGCAGTCCGACAGCTACTAACTATGGCTACACCTTC
- - TRBJ1-1 TRBV29-1 CSVGQQNTEAFF TGCAGCGTTGGACAGCAGAACACTGAAGCTTTCTTT
- TRBD2 TRBJ2-5 TRBV10-3 CAISGLAGGYQETQYF TGTGCCATCAGCGGACTAGCGGGGGGGTACCAAGAGACCCAGTACTTC
- TRBD1 TRBJ2-6 TRBV2 CASSESRTGAGANVLTF TGTGCCAGCAGTGAATCTAGGACAGGGGCTGGGGCCAACGTCCTGACTTTC
- - TRBJ1-2 TRBV28 CASSQLLQGPLNYGYTF TGTGCCAGCAGTCAATTGTTACAGGGCCCCCTTAACTATGGCTACACCTTC
- - TRBJ1-5 TRBV24-1 CATAQGDSNQPQHF TGTGCCACGGCTCAAGGAGATAGCAATCAGCCCCAGCATTTT
- - TRBJ1-5 TRBV10-3 CAISDSRGLRNQPQHF TGTGCCATCAGTGACTCCCGGGGGTTGCGCAATCAGCCCCAGCATTTT
- TRBD1 TRBJ1-2 TRBV28 CASSLTGGPGGYTF TGTGCCAGCAGCCTCACAGGGGGGCCGGGCGGCTACACCTTC
once TRBD2 TRBJ2-1 TRBV6-2/TRBV6-3 CASSYSILAGTQYNEQFF TGTGCCAGCAGTTACTCCATCCTAGCGGGGACCCAGTACAATGAGCAGTTCTTC
few - TRBJ1-6 TRBV1 CTSSQTGRGNSPLHF TGCACCAGCAGCCAAACCGGACGGGGTAATTCACCCCTCCACTTT
- - TRBJ1-1 TRBV28 CASSLWGSRVMNTEAFF TGTGCCAGCAGTTTATGGGGCAGTCGAGTCATGAACACTGAAGCTTTCTTT
- - TRBJ2-1 TRBV29-1 CIGTRGTYEQFF TGCATCGGAACCCGCGGGACTTATGAGCAGTTCTTC
- TRBD1 TRBJ1-2 TRBV5-4 CASSPGQNSGYTF TGTGCCAGCAGCCCGGGACAGAATAGTGGCTACACCTTC
- - TRBJ1-2 TRBV6-5 CASSYSTAGDYGYTF TGTGCCAGCAGTTACTCGACCGCGGGGGACTATGGCTACACCTTC
once - TRBJ1-4 TRBV2 CASSESPAGDGEKLFF TGTGCCAGCAGTGAAAGCCCCGCGGGGGACGGAGAAAAACTGTTTTTT
- - TRBJ1-2 TRBV19 CASTAQGINGYTF TGTGCCAGTACTGCTCAGGGGATCAATGGCTACACCTTC
few TRBD1 TRBJ1-4 TRBV2 CASSADRGREKLFF TGTGCCAGCAGTGCGGACAGGGGGCGGGAAAAACTGTTTTTT
- TRBD2 TRBJ2-5 TRBV7-8 CASSIQSGRGAQETQYF TGTGCCAGCAGCATCCAATCGGGGCGGGGGGCCCAAGAGACCCAGTACTTC
many TRBD1 TRBJ2-6 TRBV9 CASSVVGTESSGANVLTF TGTGCCAGCAGCGTAGTGGGGACAGAAAGCTCTGGGGCCAACGTCCTGACTTTC
few TRBD2 TRBJ2-1 TRBV2 CASTRGVDEQFF TGTGCCAGCACTCGGGGGGTGGATGAGCAGTTCTTC
few - TRBJ1-5 TRBV3-1/TRBV3-2 CASSQGRGSQPQHF TGTGCCAGCAGCCAAGGCCGGGGAAGTCAGCCCCAGCATTTT
- - TRBJ1-1 TRBV10-3 CAISEIGGTTEAFF TGTGCCATCAGTGAAATAGGAGGAACCACTGAAGCTTTCTTT
- - TRBJ1-2 TRBV30 CACSSRNYGYTF TGTGCCTGCTCGTCCCGTAACTATGGCTACACCTTC
few - TRBJ1-2 TRBV5-1 CASSLGGDGYTF TGCGCCAGCAGCTTGGGTGGAGATGGCTACACCTTC
- TRBD1 TRBJ2-3 TRBV28 CASRQGATDTQYF TGTGCCAGCAGACAGGGGGCAACAGATACGCAGTATTTT
- TRBD2 TRBJ2-1 TRBV24-1 CATSERLAGVGRNEQFF TGTGCCACCAGTGAGAGACTAGCGGGAGTAGGTCGGAATGAGCAGTTCTTC
- TRBD2 TRBJ2-7 TRBV5-1 CASSWTSGYYEQYF TGCGCCAGCAGCTGGACTAGCGGGTACTACGAGCAGTACTTC
- - TRBJ2-7 TRBV6-2/TRBV6-3 CASSYGERYYEQYF TGTGCCAGCAGTTACGGGGAGAGGTACTACGAGCAGTACTTC
- - TRBJ2-4 TRBV9 CASTYEQGMMRNIQYF TGTGCCAGCACCTACGAACAGGGAATGATGCGGAACATTCAGTACTTC
- TRBD1 TRBJ1-1 TRBV9 CASSARQGELAEAFF TGTGCCAGCAGCGCCCGACAGGGGGAACTCGCTGAAGCTTTCTTT
- - TRBJ1-2 TRBV5-1 CASRPAAGRNYGYTF TGCGCCAGCCGACCTGCCGCAGGGCGCAACTATGGCTACACCTTC
once TRBD1 TRBJ2-2 TRBV10-1 CASSEIGRGLSGELFF TGCGCCAGCAGTGAGATCGGCAGGGGGCTGTCCGGGGAGCTGTTTTTT
- TRBD1 TRBJ2-7 TRBV6-5 CASRPTGYYEQYF TGTGCCAGCAGGCCGACAGGGTACTACGAGCAGTACTTC
- - TRBJ1-2 TRBV27 CASSSPTGRDYGYTF TGTGCCAGCAGTTCCCCGACGGGAAGGGACTATGGCTACACCTTC
- TRBD1 TRBJ2-7 TRBV10-3 CAISGTGDFHEQYF TGTGCCATCAGTGGGACAGGGGATTTCCACGAGCAGTACTTC
- TRBD2 TRBJ2-3 TRBV5-4 CASSLAGGSGRDTQYF TGTGCGAGCAGTTTAGCGGGGGGTTCAGGGAGGGATACGCAGTATTTT
few TRBD1 TRBJ2-7 TRBV27 CASSFSGQGSFGSYEQYF TGTGCCAGCAGTTTCTCGGGACAGGGTAGTTTCGGATCCTACGAGCAGTACTTC
once - TRBJ2-5 TRBV7-9 CASSSPLHGTQYF TGTGCCAGCAGTTCTCCACTACATGGGACCCAGTACTTC
- TRBD1 TRBJ1-1 TRBV5-1 CASSLGTGPVAEAFF TGCGCCAGCAGCTTGGGGACAGGGCCGGTCGCTGAAGCTTTCTTT